This is a list of T cell receptor beta chains from one sample in a study of shared clonotypes between healthy human individuals. Sequenced by immunoSEQ multiplex PCR; TCRdb stores in-frame clones only, minus some. The sample lists around 1,000,000 clones; 70% to 80% were seen once. Source material: memory CD4+ T cells from PBMCs. These receptors were collected from a man younger than 30 in good health. Some clones in this sample may be carry-over from other donors' samples. The CDR3 runs from the conserved cysteine through the conserved F or W. Fields, in order: D gene, clone size, J gene, V gene, CDR3 protein, CDR3 DNA. A D gene is named only where the DNA matches it firmly. Not every row has a clone size; where given, it reads once, few, many or a size class.

NA NA TRBJ1-5 TRBV28 CASTYPPKGLQPQHF TGTGCCAGCACCTACCCGCCCAAGGGACTTCAGCCCCAGCATTTT
NA NA TRBJ2-3 TRBV28 CASSLQITDTQYF TGTGCCAGCAGTCTTCAGATCACAGATACGCAGTATTTT
TRBD1 NA TRBJ1-2 TRBV5-1 CASSKTGTGDGYTF TGCGCCAGCAGCAAGACCGGGACAGGGGATGGCTACACCTTC
TRBD1 NA TRBJ1-1 TRBV19 CASRLDRGRFTEAFF TGTGCCAGTAGGTTGGACAGGGGCAGATTCACTGAAGCTTTCTTT
NA few TRBJ1-1 TRBV19 CASNTMRTEAFF TGTGCCAGTAACACAATGCGCACTGAAGCTTTCTTT
NA NA TRBJ2-2 TRBV27 CASGGPPGIDTGELFF TGTGCCAGCGGAGGACCACCGGGGATAGACACCGGGGAGCTGTTTTTT
NA NA TRBJ2-4 TRBV5-5 CASSLKRLGVLADIQYF TGTGCCAGCAGCTTGAAACGCCTCGGAGTGCTCGCGGACATTCAGTACTTC
TRBD1 NA TRBJ2-2 TRBV2 CASWGTGRIGELFF TGTGCCAGCTGGGGGACAGGGAGAATCGGGGAGCTGTTTTTT
TRBD2 NA TRBJ2-1 TRBV4-1 CASSQGTSRNNEQFF TGCGCCAGCAGCCAAGGGACTAGCCGGAACAATGAGCAGTTCTTC
TRBD1 many TRBJ2-2 TRBV6-4 CASSAGTDTGELFF TGTGCCAGCAGTGCCGGGACAGACACCGGGGAGCTGTTTTTT
TRBD1 NA TRBJ2-5 TRBV7-3 CASSLRQGARETQYF TGTGCCAGCAGCTTAAGACAGGGGGCCCGGGAGACCCAGTACTTC
TRBD1 NA TRBJ1-5 TRBV7-8 CASSLARGQGGQPQHF TGTGCCAGCAGCTTAGCGCGAGGACAGGGGGGTCAGCCCCAGCATTTT
NA many TRBJ1-3 TRBV5-4 CASSFGQLSGNTIYF TGTGCCAGCAGCTTCGGACAGCTCTCTGGAAACACCATATATTTT
NA NA TRBJ2-5 TRBV19 CASSKRRTINQETQYF TGTGCCAGTAGTAAACGAAGGACTATAAACCAAGAGACCCAGTACTTC
NA NA TRBJ1-1 TRBV4-3 CASSQEGFMNTEAFF TGCGCCAGCAGCCAAGAGGGCTTCATGAACACTGAAGCTTTCTTT
TRBD1 few TRBJ1-1 TRBV29-1 CSALDRGLDATEAFF TGCAGCGCCCTAGACAGGGGTCTCGACGCCACTGAAGCTTTCTTT
NA NA TRBJ1-1 TRBV14 CASSPMGRTEAFF TGTGCCAGCAGCCCCATGGGTAGGACTGAAGCTTTCTTT
TRBD2 NA TRBJ2-1 TRBV7-3 CASSLTSPGRGTYNEQFF TGTGCCAGCAGCTTAACCTCCCCCGGGAGGGGGACCTACAATGAGCAGTTCTTC
TRBD1 NA TRBJ1-4 TRBV18 CASSPIPGQGSNEKLFF TGTGCCAGCTCACCTATCCCGGGACAGGGGTCTAATGAAAAACTGTTTTTT
TRBD1 NA TRBJ2-3 TRBV9 CASSVRGDRVLDTQYF TGTGCCAGCAGCGTCCGAGGGGACAGGGTTTTGGATACGCAGTATTTT
NA NA TRBJ2-6 TRBV5-1 CASSVQKAGANVLTF TGCGCCAGCAGCGTACAAAAGGCTGGGGCCAACGTCCTGACTTTC
NA NA TRBJ2-1 TRBV9 CASSVGLTADNEQFF TGTGCCAGCAGCGTAGGGTTGACAGCCGACAATGAGCAGTTCTTC
NA NA TRBJ2-7 TRBV6-1 CASSGQERTSRVREQYF TGTGCCAGCAGTGGCCAAGAGAGGACGTCAAGGGTAAGGGAGCAGTACTTC
NA once TRBJ1-4 TRBV2 CASSEVTRVEKLFF TGTGCCAGCAGTGAAGTTACCAGGGTTGAAAAACTGTTTTTT
NA once TRBJ2-2 TRBV15 CATRSPGGNTGELFF TGTGCCACCCGGAGCCCCGGGGGAAACACCGGGGAGCTGTTTTTT
NA NA TRBJ1-1 TRBV28 CASSPNTEAFF TGTGCCAGCAGCCCAAACACTGAAGCTTTCTTT
TRBD2 NA TRBJ2-3 TRBV7-9 CASSWGGPTDTQYF TGTGCCAGCAGCTGGGGGGGACCCACAGATACGCAGTATTTT
TRBD1 few TRBJ2-2 TRBV5-1 CASSLAGTGSTGELFF TGCGCCAGCAGCTTGGCCGGGACAGGGAGCACCGGGGAGCTGTTTTTT
NA NA TRBJ2-1 TRBV5-1 CASSPIQGRNEQFF TGCGCCAGCAGCCCAATTCAGGGACGCAATGAGCAGTTCTTC
NA NA TRBJ2-3 TRBV5-1 CASSLSVPPDTQYF TGCGCCAGCAGCTTGTCTGTTCCCCCTGATACGCAGTATTTT
TRBD2 NA TRBJ2-7 TRBV30 CAKSSSGSYEQYF TGTGCCAAATCCTCTAGCGGGAGCTACGAGCAGTACTTC
NA NA TRBJ2-1 TRBV27 CASSLNLVYEQFF TGTGCCAGCAGTCTCAACCTAGTCTATGAGCAGTTCTTC
NA NA TRBJ2-7 TRBV7-3 CASSFTPGPRYEQYF TGTGCCAGCAGCTTCACCCCGGGACCGAGATACGAGCAGTACTTC
TRBD1 NA TRBJ1-2 TRBV6-1 CASTRDRIYDGYTF TGTGCCAGCACCCGGGACAGGATTTATGATGGCTACACCTTC
TRBD2 NA TRBJ2-3 TRBV9 CASSVVLAGGADTQYF TGTGCCAGCAGCGTAGTTTTAGCGGGAGGGGCAGATACGCAGTATTTT
TRBD1 few TRBJ1-1 TRBV27 CASSFRGTGKLGEAFF TGTGCCAGCAGTTTTCGCGGGACAGGGAAGCTCGGTGAAGCTTTCTTT
NA NA TRBJ2-7 TRBV27 CASTPRGGTYEQYF TGTGCCAGCACCCCGAGGGGGGGGACCTACGAGCAGTACTTC
NA NA TRBJ2-7 TRBV10-3 CAIRADSYEQYF TGTGCCATACGGGCGGACTCCTACGAGCAGTACTTC
NA few TRBJ1-5 TRBV19 CASSIGGHINQPQHF TGTGCCAGTAGTATAGGAGGACATATCAATCAGCCCCAGCATTTT
NA NA TRBJ1-5 TRBV28 CASNAGLPQHF TGTGCCAGCAACGCCGGGTTGCCCCAGCATTTT
NA NA TRBJ1-1 TRBV6-5 CASSLRQIPGVGQAFF TGTGCCAGCAGTTTGCGACAGATTCCAGGGGTTGGGCAAGCTTTCTTT
NA NA TRBJ1-5 TRBV28 CASSSSTTGYSNQPQHF TGTGCCAGCAGTTCCTCAACTACAGGGTATAGCAATCAGCCCCAGCATTTT
TRBD1 NA TRBJ1-2 TRBV4-3 CASSQGTGRYGYTF TGCGCCAGCAGCCAAGGGACAGGGAGGTATGGCTACACCTTC
TRBD2 NA TRBJ2-7 TRBV2 CASSTPTSGRGTYEQYF TGTGCCAGCAGTACACCGACTAGCGGGAGGGGGACCTACGAGCAGTACTTC
NA NA TRBJ2-5 TRBV7-6 CASSFWGDQETQYF TGTGCCAGCAGCTTTTGGGGGGACCAAGAGACCCAGTACTTC